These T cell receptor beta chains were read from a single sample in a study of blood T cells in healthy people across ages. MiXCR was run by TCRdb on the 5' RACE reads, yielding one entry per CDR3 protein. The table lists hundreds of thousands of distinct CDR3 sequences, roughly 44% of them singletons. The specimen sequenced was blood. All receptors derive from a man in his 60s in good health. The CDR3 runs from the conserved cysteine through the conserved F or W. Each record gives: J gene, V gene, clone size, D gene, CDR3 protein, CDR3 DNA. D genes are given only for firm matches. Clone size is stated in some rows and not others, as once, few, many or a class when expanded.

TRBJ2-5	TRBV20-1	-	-	CSATEGARETQYF	TGCAGTGCTACAGAAGGGGCGAGGGAGACCCAGTACTTC
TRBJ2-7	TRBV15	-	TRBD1	CATSRDSLGRGSAINEQYF	TGTGCCACCAGCAGAGATAGTTTAGGCAGGGGGAGTGCAATTAATGAGCAGTACTTC
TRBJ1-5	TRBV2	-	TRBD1	CASRHGTGGNQPQHF	TGTGCCAGCCGACACGGGACAGGCGGCAATCAGCCCCAGCATTTT
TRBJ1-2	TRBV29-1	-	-	CNVGGRDGYTF	TGCAATGTCGGGGGGCGAGATGGCTACACCTTC
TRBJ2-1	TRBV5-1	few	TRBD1	CASSSGQTYNEQFF	TGCGCCAGCAGCTCGGGACAGACGTACAATGAGCAGTTCTTC
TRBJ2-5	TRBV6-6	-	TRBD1	CASRTGQGLWNEQYF	TGTGCCAGCAGAACGGGACAGGGTTTGTGGAATGAGCAGTACTTC
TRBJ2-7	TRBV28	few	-	CASTAGSPSYEQYF	TGTGCCAGCACTGCTGGGTCGCCGTCCTACGAGCAGTACTTC
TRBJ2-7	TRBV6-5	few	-	CASSYSQGNSYEQYF	TGTGCCAGCAGTTACTCACAGGGCAACTCTTACGAGCAGTACTTC
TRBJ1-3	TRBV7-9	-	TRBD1	CASSLEVGTGDFGNTIYF	TGTGCCAGCAGCTTAGAAGTCGGGACAGGGGACTTTGGAAACACCATATATTTT
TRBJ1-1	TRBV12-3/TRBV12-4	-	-	CASSRTAEAFF	TGTGCCAGCAGTCGGACAGCCGAAGCTTTCTTT
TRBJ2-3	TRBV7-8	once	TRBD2	CASSGLAEADTQYF	TGTGCCAGCAGCGGGCTAGCGGAGGCAGATACGCAGTATTTT
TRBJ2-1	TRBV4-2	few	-	CASSQGLAVNEQFF	TGTGCCAGCAGCCAAGGCCTAGCCGTCAATGAGCAGTTCTTC
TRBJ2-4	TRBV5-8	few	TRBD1	CASSLRGQGASWSIQYF	TGTGCCAGCAGCCTAAGAGGGCAGGGGGCCTCTTGGAGCATTCAGTACTTC
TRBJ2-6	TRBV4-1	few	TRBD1	CASSQAGQGSGANVLTF	TGCGCCAGCAGCCAGGCCGGACAGGGCTCTGGGGCCAACGTCCTGACTTTC
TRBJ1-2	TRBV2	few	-	CASSGAGNAGYTF	TGTGCCAGCAGTGGGGCAGGGAACGCTGGCTACACCTTC
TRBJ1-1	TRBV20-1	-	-	CSARDGGGNTEAFF	TGCAGTGCTAGAGATGGTGGGGGGAACACTGAAGCTTTCTTT
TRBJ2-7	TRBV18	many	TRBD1	CASSLVSRGNLGEQYF	TGTGCCAGCTCACTCGTGTCCAGGGGGAATCTCGGGGAGCAGTACTTC
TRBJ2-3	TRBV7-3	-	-	CASSHRVSSGLSTDTQYF	TGTGCCAGCAGCCACCGTGTTAGTAGCGGCCTTAGCACAGATACGCAGTATTTT
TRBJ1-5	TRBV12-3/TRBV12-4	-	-	CASSLSRQKPQHF	TGTGCCAGCAGTTTATCTAGACAGAAGCCCCAGCATTTT
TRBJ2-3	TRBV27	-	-	CASSLRLRTDTQYF	TGTGCCAGCAGTTTGAGACTTCGCACAGATACGCAGTATTTT
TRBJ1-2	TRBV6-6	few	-	CASSPHARGPTDGYTF	TGTGCCAGCAGCCCCCACGCACGGGGGCCCACCGACGGCTACACCTTC
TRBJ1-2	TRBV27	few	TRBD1	CASSWGQEWSGYTF	TGTGCCAGCAGTTGGGGACAGGAATGGTCTGGCTACACCTTC
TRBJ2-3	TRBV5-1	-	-	CASSLEMGIGTDTQYF	TGCGCCAGCAGCTTGGAAATGGGGATCGGCACAGATACGCAGTATTTT
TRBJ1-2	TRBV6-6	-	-	CASSSRICGYTF	TGTGCCAGCAGTTCGCGGATCTGTGGCTACACCTTC
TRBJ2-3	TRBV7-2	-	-	CASSLQYGGTDTQYF	TGTGCCAGCAGCTTACAGTATGGGGGCACAGATACGCAGTATTTT
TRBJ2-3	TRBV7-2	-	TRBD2	CASSSRLAGGRDTQYF	TGTGCCAGCAGCTCACGACTAGCGGGGGGGCGAGATACGCAGTATTTT
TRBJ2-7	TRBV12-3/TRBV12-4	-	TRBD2	CASSFGREGYEQYF	TGTGCCAGTAGTTTTGGCAGGGAGGGCTACGAGCAGTACTTC
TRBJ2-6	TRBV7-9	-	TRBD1	CASSSRTGSGANVLTF	TGTGCCAGCAGCTCCCGGACAGGGTCCGGGGCCAACGTCCTGACTTTC
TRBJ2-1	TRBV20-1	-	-	CSANLRDTRSYNEQFF	TGCAGTGCTAACCTCCGGGACACACGCTCCTACAATGAGCAGTTCTTC
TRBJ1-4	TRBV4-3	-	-	CASSQDTGYSEKLFF	TGCGCCAGCAGCCAAGATACCGGGTATTCTGAAAAACTGTTTTTT
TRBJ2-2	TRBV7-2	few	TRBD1	CASSPGGQSTGELFF	TGTGCCAGCAGCCCTGGGGGACAGTCCACCGGGGAGCTGTTTTTT
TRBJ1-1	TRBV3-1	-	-	CASSQVNTESNGRIWNEAFF	TGTGCCAGCAGCCAAGTCAATACGGAGTCAAATGGGCGAATCTGGAATGAAGCTTTCTTT
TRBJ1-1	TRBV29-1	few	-	CSAVGPQVTEAFF	TGCAGCGCCGTGGGACCGCAGGTCACTGAAGCTTTCTTT
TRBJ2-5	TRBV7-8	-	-	CASSLRGGARGEAQYF	TGTGCCAGCAGCTTAAGGGGGGGGGCCAGGGGAGAGGCCCAGTACTTC
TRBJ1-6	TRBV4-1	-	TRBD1	CASSITGDSPLHF	TGCGCCAGCAGCATCACAGGGGATTCACCCCTCCACTTT
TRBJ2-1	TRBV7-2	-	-	CASSLAGMGSSYNEQFF	TGTGCCAGCAGCTTAGCTGGGATGGGGAGCTCCTACAATGAGCAGTTCTTC
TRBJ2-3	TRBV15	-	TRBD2	CATSRGVSGGDDTQYF	TGTGCCACCAGCAGAGGGGTTAGCGGGGGCGACGATACGCAGTATTTT
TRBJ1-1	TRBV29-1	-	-	CSVVMGARAEAFF	TGCAGCGTTGTTATGGGGGCGAGGGCTGAAGCTTTCTTT
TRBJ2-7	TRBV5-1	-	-	CASSLGGGQIAYEQYF	TGCGCCAGCAGCTTGGGGGGGGGACAGATAGCCTACGAGCAGTACTTC
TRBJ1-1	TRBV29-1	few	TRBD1	CSVVGDSEAFF	TGCAGCGTCGTGGGGGACAGTGAAGCTTTCTTT
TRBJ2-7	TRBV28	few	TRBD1	CASSLGWGQGDSYEQYF	TGTGCCAGCAGTTTGGGATGGGGACAGGGCGACTCCTACGAGCAGTACTTC
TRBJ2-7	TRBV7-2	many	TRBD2	CASSLVAGEYREQYF	TGTGCCAGCAGCTTAGTAGCGGGGGAGTATCGCGAGCAGTACTTC
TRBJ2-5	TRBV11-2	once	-	CASSSRRTPQFETQYF	TGTGCCAGCAGCTCTCGACGGACACCGCAATTTGAGACCCAGTACTTC
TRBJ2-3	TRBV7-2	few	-	CASSAGSAYTDTQYF	TGTGCCAGCAGCGCAGGGAGCGCTTACACAGATACGCAGTATTTT
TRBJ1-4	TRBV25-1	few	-	CASSDAGEGRGEKLFF	TGTGCCAGCAGTGATGCGGGGGAAGGAAGAGGAGAAAAACTGTTTTTT
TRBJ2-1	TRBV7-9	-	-	CASSTAGSYNEQFF	TGTGCCAGCAGTACCGCGGGGTCCTACAATGAGCAGTTCTTC
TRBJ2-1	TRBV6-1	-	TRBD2	CASSEISGLAREQFF	TGTGCCAGCAGTGAAATTTCGGGACTAGCTAGGGAGCAGTTCTTC
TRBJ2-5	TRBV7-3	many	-	CASSLNPQETQYF	TGTGCCAGCAGCTTAAATCCGCAAGAGACCCAGTACTTC
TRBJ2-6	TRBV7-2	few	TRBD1	CASSLTGGSSGANVLTF	TGTGCCAGCAGCTTGACAGGGGGAAGCTCTGGGGCCAACGTCCTGACTTTC
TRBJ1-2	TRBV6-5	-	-	CASSYSRTATYGYTF	TGTGCCAGCAGTTACTCTAGGACAGCTACATATGGCTACACCTTC
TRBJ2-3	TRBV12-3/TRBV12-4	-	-	CASRLGGGATDTQYF	TGTGCCAGCAGATTAGGAGGGGGGGCAACAGATACGCAGTATTTT
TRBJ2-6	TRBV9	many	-	CASSPSAVSVGNVLTF	TGTGCCAGCAGCCCCTCCGCGGTGTCTGTTGGCAACGTCCTGACTTTC